Following are 19 T cell receptor beta chains from one sample sequenced in a study of long-term antiretroviral therapy in people with HIV. At the survey level, the v3.0 immunoSEQ assay was run. Produced via immunoSEQ multiplex PCR; TCRdb's table is partial and in-frame only. The table lists under 40,000 clones, roughly four fifths of them singletons. Specimen: unsorted PBMCs, collected 0.3 years after starting antiretroviral therapy. Every receptor here comes from a man between 18 and 29 years old with HIV.

The chain couples TRBV5-1 to TRBJ2-1, with TRBD2 matching over 10 bases. With 1 base clipped from V and 5 bases from J, the junction kept 3 bases outside the gene matches. This CDR3 has 15 amino acids. Germline V CDR1 and CDR2: SGHRS, YFSETQ. The CDR3 loop reads CASSLWLAGDNEQFF. DNA of the CDR3: TGCGCCAGCAGCTTGTGGCTAGCGGGGGACAATGAGCAGTTCTTC. The complete variable domain, with remaining parts taken from reference TRBV5-1 and TRBJ2-1, reads KAGVTQTPRYLIKTRGQQVTLSCSPISGHRSVSWYQQTPGQGLQFLFEYFSETQRNKGNFPGRFSGRQFSNSRSEMNVSTLELGDSALYLCASSLWLAGDNEQFFGPGTRLTVL.

J is TRBJ1-3 and V is TRBV7-2; 9 positions match TRBD1. Germline V gene sequence: CDR1 SGHTA, CDR2 FQGNSA. The CDR3 runs 15 residues. Losses at the gene ends were 4 bases for V and 1 base for J; bases not matched to a gene: 2. The CDR3 DNA reads as TGTGCCAGCAGCTCACAGGGGGCGTCTGGAAACACCATATATTTT. Protein sequence: CASSSQGASGNTIYF.

This chain connects TRBV7-9 to TRBJ1-5; D is undetermined. V lost 5 bases, J lost 8 bases, and 13 bases lay in between. CDR1 and CDR2 (germline): SEHNR, FQNEAQ (reference sequence). The CDR3 is 13 residues long. For the CDR3, the DNA is TGTGCCAGCAGCGCCCGGACTGGGGAGCCCCAGCATTTT. This gives the protein CASSARTGEPQHF. Based on the CDR3 plus reference TRBV7-9 and TRBJ1-5, the full variable domain is DTGVSQNPRHKITKRGQNVTFRCDPISEHNRLYWYRQTLGQGPEFLTYFQNEAQLEKSRLLSDRFSAERPKGSFSTLEIQRTEQGDSAMYLCASSARTGEPQHFGDGTRLSIL.

The CDR3 is CASGGWRTSYNEQFF. CDR3 coding DNA: TGTGCCAGCGGGGGGTGGCGGACTTCCTACAATGAGCAGTTCTTC. The J gene is TRBJ2-1, the V gene TRBV11-2; D may be TRBD2 (6 bases). Trimming shortened V by 8 bases and J by 1 base, and 15 bases separated the two germline ends. Germline-derived CDR1 and CDR2 are SGHAT and FQNNGV. The CDR3 spans 15 residues.

This chain connects TRBV6-5 to TRBJ2-7; TRBD1 is a possible D gene (5 bases). The V gene's germline CDR1 is MNHEY and CDR2 SVGAGI. Trimming took off 2 bases at V and 6 bases at J, with 17 bases between the two ends. CDR3 length equals 15 residues. The CDR3 spells CASSYIAGLGIEQYF. DNA for the CDR3: TGTGCCAGCAGTTACATTGCAGGGTTGGGGATCGAGCAGTACTTC.

The chain employs TRBV7-2 and TRBJ2-3, with D perhaps matching TRBD1 or TRBD2 (5 bases each). The CDR3 has 15 residues. CDR1 and CDR2 (germline): SGHTA, FQGNSA. V gave up 5 bases and J gave up 3 bases, with 15 bases separating them. Here the CDR3 reads CASSLARGETDTQYF. The CDR3 DNA reads as TGTGCCAGCAGCCTGGCCCGGGGCGAGACAGATACGCAGTATTTT.

The V call is TRBV5-4, the J call TRBJ2-7, with a tentative D call TRBD1 (5 bases). This CDR3 has 13 residues. The germline CDR1 and CDR2 sequences are SGHNT and YYREEE (reference sequence). V lost 0 bases to trimming and J lost 3 bases, with 7 bases between them. CDR3 amino acids: CASSLGGNYEQYF. For the CDR3, the DNA is TGTGCCAGCAGCTTGGGGGGCAACTACGAGCAGTACTTC.

The chain links TRBV5-4 to TRBJ2-5; D ambiguous. Germline V lookup: CDR1 SGHNT, CDR2 YYREEE (reference sequence). The CDR3 sequence is 14 residues long. V lost 1 base and J lost 1, with 8 bases in between. The CDR3: CASSLSQLQETQYF. The CDR3 DNA is TGTGCCAGCAGCTTGTCGCAGCTCCAAGAGACCCAGTACTTC.

The rearrangement joins TRBV5-6 to TRBJ2-5, with TRBD1 matching over 7 bases. CDR1 and CDR2 (germline): SGHDT, YYEEEE. The CDR3 spans 14 residues. Trimming took 4 bases from V and 2 from J; bases not matched to a gene: 5. The CDR3 sequence: CASSDPTGQETQYF. The CDR3 DNA follows: TGTGCCAGCAGCGACCCGACAGGGCAAGAGACCCAGTACTTC.

This clone has only a few counts. The chain links TRBV5-1 to TRBJ1-2, with TRBD1 matching over 9 bases. J was trimmed by 3 bases and V by 3 bases; bases with no gene match: 6. The CDR3 is made up of 15 amino acids. Germline CDR1 and CDR2: SGHRS and YFSETQ. The chain's CDR3 is CASSSTGTGYYGYTF. In DNA, the CDR3 is TGCGCCAGCAGCTCCACCGGGACAGGGTACTATGGCTACACCTTC.

The CDR3 region is CASSGPSETQYF. The CDR3 region has the DNA TGTGCCAGCAGTGGGCCGTCAGAGACCCAGTACTTC. This chain connects TRBV2 to TRBJ2-5; D is unresolved. This CDR3 has 12 amino acids. Germline V lookup: CDR1 SNHLY, CDR2 FYNNEI. The germline V and J ends were trimmed by 4 bases and 4 bases, with 7 bases remaining between them.

The V gene is TRBV13, the J gene TRBJ1-5; a possible D gene is TRBD1 (6 bases). V was shortened by 0 bases and J by 7 bases, with 10 bases between the two germline ends. The CDR3 covers 14 residues. Germline CDR1 is PRHDT and CDR2 is FYEKMQ (reference sequence). For the CDR3, the DNA is TGTGCCAGCAGCTTAGGCGTGAGGGGGCAGCCCCAGCATTTT. Its translation is CASSLGVRGQPQHF.

This rearrangement joins TRBV7-6 to TRBJ2-1; 7 bases match TRBD2. V was pared by 4 bases and J by 3 bases, with 9 bases of the junction left unmatched. Germline loops: CDR1 SGHVS, CDR2 FNYEAQ. This CDR3 comprises 16 residues. For the CDR3, the DNA is TGTGCCAGCAGCTCCGGAGCGGGATCGATCTACAATGAGCAGTTCTTC. Protein: CASSSGAGSIYNEQFF.

The chain recombines TRBV18 with TRBJ2-1; 16 bases map to TRBD2. This CDR3 contains 15 residues. Germline lookup yields CDR1 KGHSH and CDR2 LQKENI. Trimming cost V 3 bases and J 7 bases; bases outside gene matches: 0. The CDR3 sequence: CASSPGLAGGNEQFF. The DNA for the CDR3 is TGTGCCAGCTCACCGGGACTAGCGGGGGGGAATGAGCAGTTCTTC.

This clone appeared a single time. The chain is built from TRBV5-6 and TRBJ2-1, with 10 bases matching TRBD2. After removal of 2 bases from V and 3 bases from J, the junction contained 11 bases not matched to a gene. The CDR3 extends over 18 amino acids. Germline V lookup: CDR1 SGHDT, CDR2 YYEEEE. CDR3 coding DNA: TGTGCCAGCAGCTTTGGAATACCGGGACTAGCGCACTACAATGAGCAGTTCTTC. Its protein is CASSFGIPGLAHYNEQFF.

This clone was observed a single time. This chain joins TRBV7-2 and TRBJ2-3; 10 bases align to TRBD2. Germline-derived CDR1 and CDR2 are SGHTA and FQGNSA. The CDR3 spans 15 residues. Unmatched junction bases numbered 7, after V lost 5 bases and J lost 5 bases. For the CDR3, the DNA is TGTGCCAGCAGCCAAGGGACTAGCGTAGGAGATACGCAGTATTTT. Protein: CASSQGTSVGDTQYF.

The V and J genes are TRBV6-1 and TRBJ1-5; D is unresolved. Germline V gene sequence: CDR1 MNHNS, CDR2 SASEGT. V gave up 3 bases and J gave up 5 bases, with 11 bases separating them. The CDR3 has 14 amino acids. CDR3: CASSEGQLYQPQHF. Here the CDR3 DNA reads TGTGCCAGCAGTGAGGGCCAGCTATATCAGCCCCAGCATTTT.

This clone appeared a single time. The chain joins TRBV4-3 to TRBJ2-1; 9 bases agree with TRBD1. After removal of 4 bases from V and 6 bases from J, the junction contained 7 bases not matched to a gene. The CDR3 extends over 15 amino acids. The germline gives CDR1 LGHNA, CDR2 YSLEER. CDR3 sequence (DNA): TGCGCCAGCAGCCGCCGGGGACAGGGTCCCAATGAGCAGTTCTTC. Translated: CASSRRGQGPNEQFF.

The chain joins TRBV27 to TRBJ2-1; 11 bases line up with TRBD2. Germline V CDR1 and CDR2: MNHEY, SMNVEV (reference sequence). The CDR3 is 15 amino acids. The V segment lost 5 bases and the J segment 5 bases; nucleotides outside the gene matches: 5. CDR3 in amino acids: CASSILAGGDNEQFF. The DNA for the CDR3 is TGTGCCAGCAGTATTCTAGCGGGAGGCGACAATGAGCAGTTCTTC.